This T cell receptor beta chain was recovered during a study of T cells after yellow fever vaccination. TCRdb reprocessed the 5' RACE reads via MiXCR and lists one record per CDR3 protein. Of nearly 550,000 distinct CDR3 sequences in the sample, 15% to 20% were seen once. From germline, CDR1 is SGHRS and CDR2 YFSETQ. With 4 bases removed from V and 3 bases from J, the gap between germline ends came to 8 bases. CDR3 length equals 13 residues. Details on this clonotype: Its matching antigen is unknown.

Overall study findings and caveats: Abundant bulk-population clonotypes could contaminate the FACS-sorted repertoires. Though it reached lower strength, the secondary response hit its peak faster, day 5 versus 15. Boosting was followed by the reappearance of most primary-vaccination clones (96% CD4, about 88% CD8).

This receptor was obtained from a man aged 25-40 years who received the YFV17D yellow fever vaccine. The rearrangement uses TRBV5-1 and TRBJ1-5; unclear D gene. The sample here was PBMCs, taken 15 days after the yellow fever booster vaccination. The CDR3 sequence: CASSLDANQPQHF. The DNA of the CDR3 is TGCGCCAGCAGCCTGGACGCCAATCAGCCCCAGCATTTT.